This is a list of T cell receptor beta chains from one sample in a study of cytomegalovirus exposure and HLA in healthy donors. Data came from immunoSEQ multiplex PCR; TCRdb stores just in-frame clones and leaves some out. Of approximately 140,000 clones in the sample, roughly 82% were seen once. Sample: PBMCs. The receptor source for this set is a boy between 10 and 17 years old in good health and CMV-seronegative. The CDR3 runs from the conserved cysteine through the conserved F or W. The order of the fields is J gene, clone size, D gene, V gene, CDR3 protein, CDR3 DNA. The D gene is left open where the match is weak. Clone size is stated in some rows and not others, as once, few, many or a class when expanded.

>TRBJ1-5|few|NA|TRBV4-2
CASSQEGVEAQHF
TGTGCCAGCAGCCAAGAGGGCGTGGAGGCCCAGCATTTT
>TRBJ2-7|NA|TRBD1|TRBV12-5
CASGSDRRPYEQYF
TGTGCTAGTGGCTCGGACAGGAGACCCTACGAGCAGTACTTC
>TRBJ1-1|NA|TRBD1|TRBV5-1
CASSRTGLNTEAFF
TGCGCCAGCAGCCGGACAGGATTGAACACTGAAGCTTTCTTT
>TRBJ1-2|NA|NA|TRBV30
CAWRVSLADGYTF
TGTGCCTGGAGGGTTTCCCTCGCGGATGGCTACACCTTC
>TRBJ2-3|NA|NA|TRBV9
CASSPAVVAMSTDTQYF
TGTGCCAGCAGCCCAGCCGTGGTAGCTATGAGCACAGATACGCAGTATTTT
>TRBJ2-1|NA|TRBD2|TRBV6-5
CASSYSGLAGGEQFF
TGTGCCAGCAGTTACTCCGGTCTAGCGGGAGGTGAGCAGTTCTTC
>TRBJ1-5|NA|TRBD1|TRBV9
CASSRTGGRNQPQHF
TGTGCCAGCAGCCGGACAGGGGGAAGGAATCAGCCCCAGCATTTT
>TRBJ1-5|NA|NA|TRBV6-5
CASSLRLGNQPQHF
TGTGCCAGCAGTCTGAGGTTGGGCAATCAGCCCCAGCATTTT
>TRBJ2-7|NA|NA|TRBV27
CASSGVLGEQYF
TGTGCCTCCTCGGGAGTGTTGGGCGAGCAGTACTTC
>TRBJ1-1|once|TRBD1|TRBV6-5
CASSPGQGTEAFF
TGTGCCAGCAGCCCGGGACAGGGAACTGAAGCTTTCTTT
>TRBJ2-1|NA|TRBD1|TRBV5-1
CASSSTGGSANEQFF
TGCGCCAGCAGTTCGACAGGGGGTTCCGCCAATGAGCAGTTCTTC
>TRBJ2-7|NA|TRBD2|TRBV11-3
CASSGRTSGSYEQYF
TGTGCCAGCAGCGGCAGGACTAGCGGAAGCTACGAGCAGTACTTC
>TRBJ1-4|NA|TRBD1|TRBV11-2
CASSLVRDREDRLFF
TGTGCCAGCAGCTTAGTTCGGGACAGGGAAGATAGGCTGTTTTTT
>TRBJ1-2|NA|NA|TRBV30
CAWGLWSSTF
TGTGCCTGGGGACTCTGGAGTAGCACCTTC
>TRBJ1-5|once|NA|TRBV21-1
CASSMRTDRGGNQPQHF
TGTGCCAGCAGCATGAGGACAGATCGGGGCGGCAATCAGCCCCAGCATTTT
>TRBJ2-1|NA|TRBD2|TRBV4-1
CASSQEALAGGGGSDEQFF
TGCGCCAGCAGCCAAGAGGCACTAGCGGGAGGGGGTGGTTCGGATGAGCAGTTCTTC
>TRBJ2-7|NA|NA|TRBV11-2
CASSRQGYEQYF
TGTGCCAGCAGCCGCCAGGGGTACGAGCAGTACTTC
>TRBJ2-1|few|TRBD2|TRBV5-4
CASSKPSGISYNEQFF
TGTGCCAGCAGCAAGCCCAGCGGGATCTCCTACAATGAGCAGTTCTTC
>TRBJ2-5|NA|TRBD1|TRBV7-2
CASSFAHRGETQYF
TGTGCCAGCAGCTTCGCTCACAGGGGGGAGACCCAGTACTTC
>TRBJ1-1|NA|NA|TRBV5-4
CASSLGGRGMNTEAFF
TGTGCCAGCAGCCTAGGGGGGAGGGGCATGAACACTGAAGCTTTCTTT
>TRBJ2-5|NA|TRBD1|TRBV5-1
CASSIDRAQTQYF
TGCGCCAGCAGCATCGACAGGGCCCAGACCCAGTACTTC
>TRBJ2-5|NA|TRBD1|TRBV7-8
CASSFGQVGETQYF
TGTGCCAGCAGCTTTGGACAGGTGGGAGAGACCCAGTACTTC
>TRBJ2-1|NA|NA|TRBV6-1
CASSERTVTNEQFF
TGTGCCAGCAGTGAAAGGACAGTGACCAATGAGCAGTTCTTC
>TRBJ2-2|NA|TRBD2|TRBV19
CASRVGGSGELFF
TGTGCCAGTAGAGTCGGGGGGTCCGGGGAGCTGTTTTTT
>TRBJ1-1|few|NA|TRBV7-9
CSSLGREAFF
TGTTCCAGCTTAGGGAGAGAAGCTTTCTTT
>TRBJ1-2|NA|NA|TRBV7-2
CASSLVNGYTF
TGTGCCAGCAGCTTAGTCAATGGCTACACCTTC